The text below deals with one T cell receptor (beta chain). Its antigen is unidentified. The data derive from a study of molecular identifiers for immune sequencing clone quantification. Study-wide results and caveats: Spike-in Jurkat TCR RNA from a single cell reportedly registered among one million naive cells.

Source material for naive CD8 libraries was roughly 20,000 to 1,100,000 sorted cells, with 10%, 30% or 50% RNA. Sorting recovered naive CD8 T cells on a CD8+CD4-CCR7+CD45RA+ profile. Previously described methods and listed TCR primers produced bulk TCR libraries. TCRdb ran MiXCR on the PCR reads and lists one entry per CDR3 protein. The sample lists about 320,000 distinct CDR3 sequences, roughly 24% occurring once. The CDR3 is 15 residues long. Trimming took 3 bases from V and 5 from J, leaving 17 bases between them. Germline assignment: CDR1 SNHLY and CDR2 FYNNEI. This chain connects TRBV2 to TRBJ2-7, with D possibly matching TRBD1 (5 bases). What was sequenced was naive CD8+ T cells from blood, with Jurkat cell RNA spiked in. Subset here: FACS-sorted CD8+CD4-CCR7+CD45RA+ naive T cells. This clonotype was obtained from a human donor in good health. Some libraries in this study had Jurkat cell RNA spiked in. CDR3 region: CASSDGLGQAHEQYF. The CDR3 DNA follows: TGTGCCAGCAGTGATGGTTTGGGGCAGGCCCACGAGCAGTACTTC.